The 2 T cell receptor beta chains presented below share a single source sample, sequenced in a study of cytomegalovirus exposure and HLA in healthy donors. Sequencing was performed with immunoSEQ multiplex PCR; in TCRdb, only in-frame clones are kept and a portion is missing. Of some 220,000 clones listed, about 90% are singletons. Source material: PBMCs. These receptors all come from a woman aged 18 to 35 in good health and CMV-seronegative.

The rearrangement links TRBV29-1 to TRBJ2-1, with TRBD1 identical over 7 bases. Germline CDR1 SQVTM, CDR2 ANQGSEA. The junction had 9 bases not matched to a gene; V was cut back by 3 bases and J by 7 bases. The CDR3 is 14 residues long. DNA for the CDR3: TGCAGCGTTGAGAGGGGACAGTTCGGGAATGAGCAGTTCTTC. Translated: CSVERGQFGNEQFF.

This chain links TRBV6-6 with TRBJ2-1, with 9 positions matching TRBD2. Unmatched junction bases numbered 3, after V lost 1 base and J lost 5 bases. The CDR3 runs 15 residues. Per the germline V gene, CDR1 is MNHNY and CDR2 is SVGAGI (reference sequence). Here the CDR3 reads CASSYLAGAHNEQFF. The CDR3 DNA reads TGTGCCAGCAGTTACTTAGCGGGAGCCCACAATGAGCAGTTCTTC.